The next 4 T cell receptor beta chains were all read from a single sample in a study of T cell repertoires in ileal Crohn's disease. Profiled with immunoSEQ multiplex PCR; TCRdb holds only in-frame clones, not every one. This table has 4,000 to 6,000 clones, around 80% appearing once. Sequenced: ileal tissue. Receptor source: an adult with Crohn's disease.

The rearrangement joins TRBV6-5 to TRBJ2-7; 10 bases map to TRBD2. The CDR3 extends over 15 amino acids. Germline trimming cut 6 bases from V and 9 bases from J; bases unmatched to any gene: 14. The V gene's germline CDR1 is MNHEY and CDR2 SVGAGI. The CDR3 DNA reads as TGTGCCAGCAGCTTCGTAGCGGGGGGAGTTCAGGGGCAGTACTTC. As protein: CASSFVAGGVQGQYF.

This clone was seen once. The chain uses TRBV9 and TRBJ2-7; 9 bases are a match to TRBD1. The CDR3 covers 15 residues. CDR1 and CDR2 (germline): SGDLS, YYNGEE. The V gene end was trimmed by 4 bases and the J gene end by 2 bases; junction bases not matched to a gene: 7. The CDR3 loop is CASSPRDRVAYEQYF. The CDR3 nucleotides are TGTGCCAGCAGCCCCCGGGACAGGGTGGCCTACGAGCAGTACTTC.

This chain uses TRBV2 with TRBJ2-1; D is possibly TRBD2 (6 bases). Trimming stripped 4 bases from V and 4 bases from J, with 11 bases between. The CDR3 has 14 residues. Germline V lookup: CDR1 SNHLY, CDR2 FYNNEI. In DNA, the CDR3 is TGTGCCAGCAGTGGACTAGTCGGATACAATGAGCAGTTCTTC. It specifies CASSGLVGYNEQFF.

The chain has TRBV5-1 and TRBJ2-2; TRBD1 agrees at 10 bases. With V trimmed by 4 bases and J by 7 bases, 4 bases remained unmatched. CDR1 and CDR2 from the germline V gene are SGHRS and YFSETQ. The CDR3 loop spans 14 amino acids. CDR3 nucleotides: TGCGCCAGCAGCCCGGGACAGGGGATCGGGGAGCTGTTTTTT. The encoded protein is CASSPGQGIGELFF. Using reference TRBV5-1 and TRBJ2-2 for the parts outside the CDR3, the full variable domain is KAGVTQTPRYLIKTRGQQVTLSCSPISGHRSVSWYQQTPGQGLQFLFEYFSETQRNKGNFPGRFSGRQFSNSRSEMNVSTLELGDSALYLCASSPGQGIGELFFGEGSRLTVL.